These T cell receptor beta chains were read from a single sample in a study of T cells in Graves' hyperthyroidism and ophthalmopathy. MiXCR was run by TCRdb on the multiplex PCR reads, yielding one entry per CDR3 protein. The sample yields hundreds of thousands of distinct CDR3 sequences, more than 14% seen once. Sequencing was performed on blood. Receptors originate from a woman aged 45-60 years with Graves' ophthalmopathy. CDR3s include the opening cysteine and the closing phenylalanine or tryptophan. Fields, in order: clone size, J gene, D gene, V gene, CDR3 DNA, CDR3 protein. D genes are given only for firm matches. Expanded clones are given a class, and other clones once, few, many or no size at all.

clone size: many
J gene: TRBJ2-5
D gene: TRBD1
V gene: TRBV7-2
CDR3 DNA: TGTGCCAGCAGCTTAGGATCTTCCGGGACAGGGGGTTTAAAGACCCAGTACTTC
CDR3 protein: CASSLGSSGTGGLKTQYF

clone size: NA
J gene: TRBJ2-1
D gene: TRBD2
V gene: TRBV9
CDR3 DNA: TGTGCCAGCAGCGTAGATGGGGGGACTAGCGGTCTCGATGAGCAGTTCTTC
CDR3 protein: CASSVDGGTSGLDEQFF

clone size: many
J gene: TRBJ2-2
D gene: TRBD2
V gene: TRBV7-3
CDR3 DNA: TGTGCCAGCGGACTAGCGGGAGCCACCGGGGAGCTGTTTTTT
CDR3 protein: CASGLAGATGELFF

clone size: many
J gene: TRBJ2-1
D gene: TRBD2
V gene: TRBV10-3
CDR3 DNA: TGTGCCATCAGACTGACTAGCGGGAGGCTCGATGAGCAGTTCTTC
CDR3 protein: CAIRLTSGRLDEQFF

clone size: many
J gene: TRBJ1-1
D gene: TRBD1
V gene: TRBV27
CDR3 DNA: TGTGCCAGCAGTTACAACACAGGGGGCCTGGGTACTTTCTTT
CDR3 protein: CASSYNTGGLGTFF

clone size: many
J gene: TRBJ2-7
D gene: NA
V gene: TRBV14
CDR3 DNA: TGTGCCAGCAGCCAAGTTGCAAGTTACGAGCAGTACTTC
CDR3 protein: CASSQVASYEQYF

clone size: many
J gene: TRBJ1-2
D gene: NA
V gene: TRBV6-6
CDR3 DNA: TGTGCCAGCAGTTACTCTCGCGGGGGCGGGGGCTACACCTTC
CDR3 protein: CASSYSRGGGGYTF

clone size: NA
J gene: TRBJ2-1
D gene: NA
V gene: TRBV6-1
CDR3 DNA: TGTGCCAGCAGTGATTGGGACGGGAGCGGTGAGCAGTTCTTC
CDR3 protein: CASSDWDGSGEQFF

clone size: few
J gene: TRBJ1-1
D gene: NA
V gene: TRBV3-1
CDR3 DNA: TGTGCCAGCGGTCCCTGGGGGGCCACTGAAGCTTTCTTT
CDR3 protein: CASGPWGATEAFF

clone size: many
J gene: TRBJ2-3
D gene: NA
V gene: TRBV7-6
CDR3 DNA: TGTGCCAGCAGCGCGTCCATGGTAGTCACCACAGATACGCAGTATTTT
CDR3 protein: CASSASMVVTTDTQYF

clone size: many
J gene: TRBJ2-1
D gene: NA
V gene: TRBV3-1
CDR3 DNA: TGTGCCAGCAGCTTACTGAATGAGCAGTTCTTC
CDR3 protein: CASSLLNEQFF

clone size: many
J gene: TRBJ2-7
D gene: NA
V gene: TRBV5-1
CDR3 DNA: TGCGCCAGCAGCTCGCCACCCTTGGGGGACAACTACGAGCAGTACTTC
CDR3 protein: CASSSPPLGDNYEQYF

clone size: many
J gene: TRBJ2-7
D gene: NA
V gene: TRBV2
CDR3 DNA: TGTGCCAGCAGTGAAGCGCTACTGGAGGCCTACGAGCAGTACTTC
CDR3 protein: CASSEALLEAYEQYF

clone size: many
J gene: TRBJ1-5
D gene: TRBD1
V gene: TRBV28
CDR3 DNA: TGTGCCAGCAGCCTCCTGAGGGGGCTCCTGCGGGTCAATCAGCCCCAGCATTTT
CDR3 protein: CASSLLRGLLRVNQPQHF

clone size: few
J gene: TRBJ2-1
D gene: TRBD2
V gene: TRBV29-1
CDR3 DNA: TGCAGCGCAACTAGCGGGAGCTACAATGAGCAGTTCTTC
CDR3 protein: CSATSGSYNEQFF

clone size: many
J gene: TRBJ2-7
D gene: TRBD1
V gene: TRBV29-1
CDR3 DNA: TGCAGCGTTGTTCAGGGGGCAATTGTCGAGCAGTACTTC
CDR3 protein: CSVVQGAIVEQYF

clone size: NA
J gene: TRBJ2-1
D gene: NA
V gene: TRBV29-1
CDR3 DNA: TGCAGCGTTGTGGAAGTGGGCCATCGGGCCCCCCCCTACAATGAGCAGTTCTTC
CDR3 protein: CSVVEVGHRAPPYNEQFF

clone size: many
J gene: TRBJ2-5
D gene: NA
V gene: TRBV10-3
CDR3 DNA: TGTGCCATCAGGGATGGTAGAGGGGACCAAGAGACCCAGTACTTC
CDR3 protein: CAIRDGRGDQETQYF

clone size: many
J gene: TRBJ1-4
D gene: NA
V gene: TRBV5-1
CDR3 DNA: TGCGCCAGCAGCTTGCAGGGGTCCGTACCTAATGAAAAACTGTTTTTT
CDR3 protein: CASSLQGSVPNEKLFF

clone size: NA
J gene: TRBJ2-3
D gene: NA
V gene: TRBV3-2
CDR3 DNA: TGTGCCAGCAGCCAGCTTAGTCGGTGGTCAGATACGCAGTATTTT
CDR3 protein: CASSQLSRWSDTQYF

clone size: many
J gene: TRBJ1-5
D gene: NA
V gene: TRBV28
CDR3 DNA: TGTGCCAGCAACGAGCAGGTTGGCAATCAGCCCCAGCATTTT
CDR3 protein: CASNEQVGNQPQHF

clone size: many
J gene: TRBJ2-1
D gene: NA
V gene: TRBV9
CDR3 DNA: TGTGCCAGCAGCGTAGGGTCCAATGAGCAGTTCTTC
CDR3 protein: CASSVGSNEQFF

clone size: few
J gene: TRBJ2-1
D gene: NA
V gene: TRBV3-1
CDR3 DNA: TGTGCCAGCAGCCCGGTCGGCAGGGGGGAGAATGAGCAGTTCTTC
CDR3 protein: CASSPVGRGENEQFF

clone size: many
J gene: TRBJ2-1
D gene: NA
V gene: TRBV20-1
CDR3 DNA: TGCAGTTCAAACGTGGGGATTGGGCAGTTCTTC
CDR3 protein: CSSNVGIGQFF

clone size: many
J gene: TRBJ2-5
D gene: NA
V gene: TRBV20-1
CDR3 DNA: TGCAGTGCTGGGGTTTACCAAGAGACCCAGTACTTC
CDR3 protein: CSAGVYQETQYF

clone size: NA
J gene: TRBJ2-2
D gene: TRBD1
V gene: TRBV5-8
CDR3 DNA: TGTGCCAGCAGCTTCTTGGACAGGGTCACCGGGGAGCTGTTTTTT
CDR3 protein: CASSFLDRVTGELFF

clone size: many
J gene: TRBJ2-5
D gene: TRBD2
V gene: TRBV29-1
CDR3 DNA: TGCAGCGTAGCCAGGACTAGCGGGAGACAAGAGACCCAGTACTTC
CDR3 protein: CSVARTSGRQETQYF

clone size: NA
J gene: TRBJ2-1
D gene: NA
V gene: TRBV30
CDR3 DNA: TGTGCCTGGGGGGCTATCGATGAGCAGTTCTTC
CDR3 protein: CAWGAIDEQFF

clone size: many
J gene: TRBJ2-1
D gene: NA
V gene: TRBV7-3
CDR3 DNA: TGTGCCAGCAGCCAAGCGCCCAGAAATGAGCAGTTCTTC
CDR3 protein: CASSQAPRNEQFF

clone size: NA
J gene: TRBJ2-1
D gene: NA
V gene: TRBV6-2/TRBV6-3
CDR3 DNA: TGTGCCAGCAGTTACATTCGGGGTTACAATGAGCAGTTCTTC
CDR3 protein: CASSYIRGYNEQFF

clone size: once
J gene: TRBJ2-7
D gene: TRBD2
V gene: TRBV20-1
CDR3 DNA: TGCAGTGCTAGAGATGGGGCTAGCGGGAGACCCCACGAGCAGTACTTC
CDR3 protein: CSARDGASGRPHEQYF

clone size: NA
J gene: TRBJ2-6
D gene: NA
V gene: TRBV24-1
CDR3 DNA: TGTGCCACCAGTGCAGGGGCCAACGTCCTGACTTTC
CDR3 protein: CATSAGANVLTF

clone size: many
J gene: TRBJ2-2
D gene: NA
V gene: TRBV6-2/TRBV6-3
CDR3 DNA: TGTGCCAGCAGTTACTCAAGGGGCTCAACCGGGGAGCTGTTTTTT
CDR3 protein: CASSYSRGSTGELFF

clone size: NA
J gene: TRBJ2-7
D gene: NA
V gene: TRBV4-2
CDR3 DNA: TGTGCCAGCAGCCAAGAGGTGGGACCCTCTACCTACGAGCAGTACTTC
CDR3 protein: CASSQEVGPSTYEQYF

clone size: NA
J gene: TRBJ1-2
D gene: NA
V gene: TRBV7-3
CDR3 DNA: TGTGCCAGCAGCTTCGGGGGGCGAAAGGGTGGCTACACCTTC
CDR3 protein: CASSFGGRKGGYTF

clone size: many
J gene: TRBJ1-1
D gene: TRBD1
V gene: TRBV7-2
CDR3 DNA: TGTGCCAGCAGCTTAGACAGGGGTAGAGCTTTCTTT
CDR3 protein: CASSLDRGRAFF

clone size: many
J gene: TRBJ2-3
D gene: NA
V gene: TRBV2
CDR3 DNA: TGTGCCAGCAGTGTGACGGGGCAAAGCACAGATACGCAGTATTTT
CDR3 protein: CASSVTGQSTDTQYF

clone size: many
J gene: TRBJ1-2
D gene: NA
V gene: TRBV3-1
CDR3 DNA: TGTGCCAGCAGCCATGAACCTTTTAACTATGGCTACACCTTC
CDR3 protein: CASSHEPFNYGYTF

clone size: NA
J gene: TRBJ2-3
D gene: TRBD2
V gene: TRBV4-2
CDR3 DNA: TGTGCCAGCAGCCAAGATGTTTCCAGCGGGAGGGCCACTTTGAAAGATACGCAGTATTTT
CDR3 protein: CASSQDVSSGRATLKDTQYF

clone size: many
J gene: TRBJ1-2
D gene: NA
V gene: TRBV7-2
CDR3 DNA: TGTGCCAGCAGCTTAGGGTACAGGCGTAACTATGGCTACACCTTC
CDR3 protein: CASSLGYRRNYGYTF

clone size: NA
J gene: TRBJ1-6
D gene: NA
V gene: TRBV6-1
CDR3 DNA: TGTGCCAGTGCCCCGGCGAGCTCCTATGATTCACCCCTCCACTTT
CDR3 protein: CASAPASSYDSPLHF

clone size: NA
J gene: TRBJ2-1
D gene: NA
V gene: TRBV5-1
CDR3 DNA: TGCGCCAGCAGCCCAGGACTAAGGGGCAATGAGCAGTTCTTC
CDR3 protein: CASSPGLRGNEQFF

clone size: many
J gene: TRBJ2-1
D gene: NA
V gene: TRBV7-2
CDR3 DNA: TGTGCCAGCAGCTTAGCTCTTTCCTTTTTAAATGAGCAGTTCTTC
CDR3 protein: CASSLALSFLNEQFF

clone size: few
J gene: TRBJ2-7
D gene: TRBD2
V gene: TRBV4-1
CDR3 DNA: TGCGCCAGCAGCCAAGCCCCCGGACTAGCGGCCTACGTCGAGCAGTACTTC
CDR3 protein: CASSQAPGLAAYVEQYF

clone size: many
J gene: TRBJ1-2
D gene: NA
V gene: TRBV5-1
CDR3 DNA: TGCGCCAGCAGCTTGGATGACGGAGCTAACTATGGCTACACCTTC
CDR3 protein: CASSLDDGANYGYTF

clone size: many
J gene: TRBJ2-1
D gene: NA
V gene: TRBV7-9
CDR3 DNA: TGTGCCAGCAGTTACTCTAGCGCGGACTCCTACAATGAGCAGTTCTTC
CDR3 protein: CASSYSSADSYNEQFF

clone size: NA
J gene: TRBJ1-2
D gene: NA
V gene: TRBV7-8
CDR3 DNA: TGTGCCAGCAGCTTAGGTGGAGGGTTGTATGGCTACACCTTC
CDR3 protein: CASSLGGGLYGYTF

clone size: many
J gene: TRBJ2-7
D gene: NA
V gene: TRBV2
CDR3 DNA: TGTGCCAGCAGTGCTTGGGCGGGGACCTACGAGCAGTACTTC
CDR3 protein: CASSAWAGTYEQYF

clone size: many
J gene: TRBJ1-1
D gene: TRBD1
V gene: TRBV6-2/TRBV6-3
CDR3 DNA: TGTGCCAGCAGTAACGCAGGGGGCAGGGAAGCTTTCTTT
CDR3 protein: CASSNAGGREAFF

clone size: NA
J gene: TRBJ2-4
D gene: TRBD2
V gene: TRBV6-6
CDR3 DNA: TGTGCCAGCAGTTACGGACTAGCGGGAGGGCCCAGCTGGCCACACCGAAACATTCAGTACTTC
CDR3 protein: CASSYGLAGGPSWPHRNIQYF

clone size: NA
J gene: TRBJ2-1
D gene: TRBD2
V gene: TRBV11-1
CDR3 DNA: TGTGCCAGCAGCCGGGGGTTTAGCGGGAGCGTGGATGAGCAGTTCTTC
CDR3 protein: CASSRGFSGSVDEQFF

clone size: many
J gene: TRBJ2-5
D gene: NA
V gene: TRBV20-1
CDR3 DNA: TGCAGTGCTAGAACCCTAACGGGGGGCCCGGGGACCCAGTACTTC
CDR3 protein: CSARTLTGGPGTQYF

clone size: many
J gene: TRBJ2-2
D gene: TRBD2
V gene: TRBV28
CDR3 DNA: TGTGCCAGCAGTCCCGGGACTAGCGGGAGAAGGACCGGGGAGCTGTTTTTT
CDR3 protein: CASSPGTSGRRTGELFF

clone size: many
J gene: TRBJ2-1
D gene: NA
V gene: TRBV28
CDR3 DNA: TGTGCCAGCAGCCATAGAGGCGGGACCCCGGGTGAGCAGTTCTTC
CDR3 protein: CASSHRGGTPGEQFF

clone size: NA
J gene: TRBJ1-2
D gene: TRBD1
V gene: TRBV19
CDR3 DNA: TGTGCCAGTAGTATGGGACAGGGCGTCTACACCTTC
CDR3 protein: CASSMGQGVYTF

clone size: many
J gene: TRBJ2-1
D gene: NA
V gene: TRBV11-2
CDR3 DNA: TGTGCCAGCAGCGACCGGACCGGCAATGAGCAGTTCTTC
CDR3 protein: CASSDRTGNEQFF

clone size: many
J gene: TRBJ2-5
D gene: NA
V gene: TRBV2
CDR3 DNA: TGTGCCAGCAGTAAGGAACAGCAAGAGACCCAGTACTTC
CDR3 protein: CASSKEQQETQYF

clone size: many
J gene: TRBJ2-1
D gene: NA
V gene: TRBV7-8
CDR3 DNA: TGTGCCAGCAGCTTAGCGCCAGGGTTAAGGAATGAGCAGTTCTTC
CDR3 protein: CASSLAPGLRNEQFF

clone size: NA
J gene: TRBJ2-1
D gene: TRBD2
V gene: TRBV3-1
CDR3 DNA: TGTGCCAGCAGCAAATCCGGGACTAGCTCGCAGTTCTTC
CDR3 protein: CASSKSGTSSQFF